The rows below give T cell receptor beta chains drawn from one sample of a study of CXCR3-negative and CXCR3-positive naive CD8 T cells. Using the 5' RACE reads, TCRdb records one entry per CDR3 protein without DNA. The data include 130,000 to 150,000 distinct CDR3 sequences; the top ten clones carry 0.25% to 0.3%. Source material: naive CXCR3+ CD8+ T cells from blood. These receptors came from a human donor in good health. Some clones in this sample may be carry-over from other donors' samples. CDR3s include the opening cysteine and the closing phenylalanine or tryptophan.

CDR3 length: 15; J gene: TRBJ1-2; V gene: TRBV9; CDR3 protein: CASSVARGENYGYTF
CDR3 length: 14; J gene: TRBJ2-7; V gene: TRBV28; CDR3 protein: CASSLLGGAYEQYF
CDR3 length: 17; J gene: TRBJ2-1; V gene: TRBV25-1; CDR3 protein: CASSGLGYRGHYNEQFF
CDR3 length: 16; J gene: TRBJ1-5; V gene: TRBV28; CDR3 protein: CASSLFLSGLNQPQHF
CDR3 length: 14; J gene: TRBJ2-6; V gene: TRBV2; CDR3 protein: CASSIRSGANDLTF
CDR3 length: 14; J gene: TRBJ2-1; V gene: TRBV12-3/TRBV12-4; CDR3 protein: CASSSGGLYNEQFF
CDR3 length: 19; J gene: TRBJ2-1; V gene: TRBV13; CDR3 protein: CASSTSSPSGGSNYNEQFF
CDR3 length: 16; J gene: TRBJ2-2; V gene: TRBV11-3; CDR3 protein: CASSPHSGWNTGELFF
CDR3 length: 18; J gene: TRBJ2-7; V gene: TRBV5-1; CDR3 protein: CASSLAVTSGSFSYEQYF
CDR3 length: 11; J gene: TRBJ2-7; V gene: TRBV7-9; CDR3 protein: CASSGDREEYF
CDR3 length: 18; J gene: TRBJ1-1; V gene: TRBV4-3; CDR3 protein: CASSQGHRGVGADTEAFF
CDR3 length: 14; J gene: TRBJ1-1; V gene: TRBV20-1; CDR3 protein: CSASDLGVNTEAFF
CDR3 length: 13; J gene: TRBJ2-1; V gene: TRBV7-9; CDR3 protein: CASGAAGYNEQFF
CDR3 length: 15; J gene: TRBJ2-2; V gene: TRBV29-1; CDR3 protein: CSVEAADSNTGELFF
CDR3 length: 15; J gene: TRBJ2-1; V gene: TRBV12-5; CDR3 protein: CASGLIGQGPYSQFF
CDR3 length: 15; J gene: TRBJ1-2; V gene: TRBV29-1; CDR3 protein: CSVEGQWQEDYGYTF
CDR3 length: 15; J gene: TRBJ1-2; V gene: TRBV20-1; CDR3 protein: CSARPLTGINYGYTF
CDR3 length: 13; J gene: TRBJ2-7; V gene: TRBV14; CDR3 protein: CASSQVYSYEQYF